This T cell receptor beta chain appears in the sequencing data of a study of blood T cells in healthy people across ages. Study-wide results and limits: Both naive CD4+ cell counts and diversity were greater in long-lived donors than in aged donors.

This clonotype was seen many times. Its antigen is not known. PBMCs numbering at least 6 million were isolated per sample. Germline CDR1 MGHDK, CDR2 SYGVNS. The V gene lost 1 base and the J gene lost 9 bases, with 10 bases spanning the gap. The CDR3 contains 13 residues. Then a second PCR, running roughly 7 to 11 cycles, was carried out with a sample-barcoded 5' primer and a J-beta primer mix. A 12-random-nucleotide template-switch adaptor tagged each cDNA molecule. TCRdb analysed the 5' RACE reads with MiXCR anew, one entry per CDR3 protein. The sample records about 680,000 distinct CDR3 sequences, approximately 50% being singletons.

The chain combines TRBV25-1 with TRBJ2-1; maybe TRBD2 (6 bases). The source of this sequence is a woman aged 55-75 years in good health. The sequenced sample consisted of blood. In DNA form, the CDR3 reads TGTGCCAGCAGTGAATTGGACGGGAGTGAGCAGTTCTTC. Residues: CASSELDGSEQFF.